What follows are 30 T cell receptor beta chains derived from one specimen sequenced in a study of long-term antiretroviral therapy in people with HIV. The immunoSEQ assay was v3.0, run at survey level. Generated by immunoSEQ multiplex PCR, the TCRdb table keeps only in-frame clones and is missing some. The sample gives roughly 19,000 clones, roughly nine tenths of which show up once; roughly a tenth is in the top ten. The sequencing used unsorted PBMCs, collected 0.5 years after starting antiretroviral therapy. Every receptor here comes from a man aged 35 to 55 with HIV.

The gene calls are TRBV19 and TRBJ2-1; either TRBD1 or TRBD2 may fit D (5 bases each). Germline V CDR1 and CDR2: LNHDA, SQIVND (reference sequence). Trimming removed 5 bases at V and 5 bases at J, with 13 bases between. The CDR3 covers 14 residues. The CDR3 spells CASSPRGYHNEQFF. For the CDR3, the DNA is TGTGCCAGTAGTCCCCGGGGCTACCACAATGAGCAGTTCTTC.

The chain couples TRBV9 to TRBJ1-1; D remains ambiguous. Between the trimmed V and J ends, which lost 4 bases and 4 bases, there was a span of 11 bases. The length of the CDR3 is 13 residues. Germline CDR1 and CDR2: SGDLS and YYNGEE. The CDR3 sequence is CASSPYEGTEAFF. As DNA, the CDR3 is TGTGCCAGCAGCCCTTACGAGGGCACTGAAGCTTTCTTT. The variable domain in full, completed from reference TRBV9 and TRBJ1-1, reads DSGVTQTPKHLITATGQRVTLRCSPRSGDLSVYWYQQSLDQGLQFLIQYYNGEERAKGNILERFSAQQFPDLHSELNLSSLELGDSALYFCASSPYEGTEAFFGQGTRLTVV.

The V gene is TRBV11-3, the J gene TRBJ2-7, with D uncertain. The length of the CDR3 is 13 residues. Germline CDR1 is SGHNT and CDR2 is YENEEA. The V end lost 1 base, the J end lost 6 bases, and 10 bases lay between the germline ends. The CDR3: CASSLAWGGEQYF. The CDR3 DNA sequence: TGTGCCAGCAGCTTAGCTTGGGGTGGCGAGCAGTACTTC.

The chain couples TRBV29-1 to TRBJ1-1; D gene unclear. CDR3 length: 9 residues. Germline V gene data show CDR1 as SQVTM and CDR2 as ANQGSEA. V lost 7 bases and J lost 10, with 10 bases in between. CDR3 protein: CSGRNRAFF. CDR3 nucleotides: TGCAGCGGTAGGAATAGAGCTTTCTTT.

J is TRBJ2-4 and V is TRBV14; tentatively, D is TRBD1 (5 bases). The CDR3 spans 14 residues. From germline, CDR1 is SGHDN and CDR2 FVKESK. Trimming cost V 0 bases and J 7 bases, with 10 bases left between them. The DNA of the CDR3 is TGTGCCAGCAGCCAAGATCTCAAGGGGAACATTCAGTACTTC. This sequence encodes CASSQDLKGNIQYF.

The chain joins TRBV6-1 to TRBJ2-5, with a tentative D call TRBD1 (6 bases). The CDR3 has 13 residues. V lost 4 bases, J lost 2 bases, and 8 bases lay in between. In germline, CDR1 is MNHNS, CDR2 SASEGT. The CDR3 protein is CASSGGQQETQYF. Written as DNA, the CDR3 is TGTGCCAGCAGTGGGGGGCAGCAAGAGACCCAGTACTTC.

The chain couples TRBV11-2 to TRBJ2-7, with D possibly matching TRBD1 (5 bases). With 3 bases removed from V and 4 bases from J, the gap between germline ends came to 13 bases. The CDR3 covers 14 residues. Germline V gene sequence: CDR1 SGHAT, CDR2 FQNNGV. CDR3 bases: TGTGCCAGCAGCTTGGCAGGGAATTTTTACGAGCAGTACTTC. Protein product: CASSLAGNFYEQYF.

This chain uses TRBV6-6 with TRBJ2-3; D call uncertain. This CDR3 spans 13 amino acids. CDR1 and CDR2 from the germline V gene are MNHNY and SVGAGI (reference sequence). V gave up 5 bases and J gave up 2 bases, with 8 bases separating them. The CDR3 coding sequence is TGTGCCAGCAGTATTCGGCCCACAGATACGCAGTATTTT. Translation gives CASSIRPTDTQYF.

This clone was seen only a few times. The rearrangement links TRBV7-9 to TRBJ1-2; D gene uncertain. V dropped 1 base and J dropped 4 bases, with 13 bases sitting between them. The germline CDR1 and CDR2 sequences are SEHNR and FQNEAQ (reference sequence). There are 15 residues in the CDR3. The CDR3 DNA is TGTGCCAGCAGCTTAGGAACGGGAGGAATCTATGGCTACACCTTC. Translation: CASSLGTGGIYGYTF.

The genes are TRBV7-9 and TRBJ1-1; no reliable D call. Trimming removed 1 base from V and 2 bases from J, with 8 bases in between. Per germline, CDR1 SEHNR and CDR2 FQNEAQ (reference sequence). CDR3 length equals 14 residues. CDR3 sequence (DNA): TGTGCCAGCAGCTTAGGGACGGCAAACACTGAAGCTTTCTTT. This translates into CASSLGTANTEAFF.

The V and J genes are TRBV7-9 and TRBJ1-1; D unclear. Germline V gives CDR1 SEHNR, CDR2 FQNEAQ (reference sequence). This CDR3 is 13 amino acids long. V was clipped by 0 bases and J by 8 bases, with 10 bases between them. CDR3 amino acids: CASSLALRGEAFF. The CDR3 DNA follows: TGTGCCAGCAGCTTAGCGCTCCGGGGAGAAGCTTTCTTT.

This sequence joins TRBV5-6 and TRBJ1-2, with D possibly TRBD1 on 5 matching bases. The CDR3 has 13 amino acids. Germline V lookup: CDR1 SGHDT, CDR2 YYEEEE. Trimming shortened V by 5 bases and J by 6 bases, and 14 bases separated the two germline ends. DNA of the CDR3: TGTGCCAGCAGTTCTCTAAGAGGGGATGGCTACACCTTC. This sequence encodes CASSSLRGDGYTF.

Written as DNA, the CDR3 is TGCGCCAGCAGCTTGACCGGGACAGCTATCTACGAGCAGTACTTC. This sequence encodes CASSLTGTAIYEQYF. J is TRBJ2-7 and V is TRBV5-1; 7 nucleotides align to TRBD1. The CDR3 length is 15 residues. Germline values: CDR1 SGHRS, CDR2 YFSETQ. Trimming took 1 base from V and 3 from J; bases not matched to a gene: 7.

V is TRBV6-6 and J is TRBJ2-7; D may be TRBD1 (6 bases). V lost 2 bases, J lost 3 bases, and 17 bases lay in between. The CDR3 spans 16 residues. Germline CDR1 is MNHNY and CDR2 is SVGAGI (reference sequence). The CDR3 nucleotides are TGTGCCAGCAGTTACGAGAGAACGACAGGAAACTACGAGCAGTACTTC. This encodes CASSYERTTGNYEQYF.

The rearrangement links TRBV7-3 to TRBJ2-5, with a weak D call TRBD1 (5 bases). Germline values: CDR1 SGHTA, CDR2 FQGTGA. The CDR3 runs 13 residues. V was pared by 2 bases and J by 4 bases, with 8 bases between. The CDR3 nucleotides read TGTGCCAGCAGCTTAGGCAGGGTAGAGACCCAGTACTTC. This gives the protein CASSLGRVETQYF.

The rearrangement links TRBV7-9 to TRBJ2-2, with 10 bases lining up with TRBD2. CDR1 SEHNR and CDR2 FQNEAQ come from the germline V gene (reference sequence). This CDR3 region has 16 residues. Germline trimming cut 5 bases from V and 1 base from J; bases unmatched to any gene: 4. CDR3 bases: TGTGCCAGCAGCGCTCTAGCGGGGGTGAACACCGGGGAGCTGTTTTTT. Protein sequence: CASSALAGVNTGELFF.

This clone is a singleton in its sample. The chain links TRBV7-2 to TRBJ1-1; the D is unclear. V was shortened by 5 bases and J by 5 bases, with 18 bases between the two germline ends. CDR1 SGHTA and CDR2 FQGNSA come from the germline V gene. This CDR3 has 15 amino acids. DNA for the CDR3: TGTGCCAGCAGCACCCAAACGGGGTTAAGGACTGAAGCTTTCTTT. It codes for CASSTQTGLRTEAFF.

The genes are TRBV5-1 and TRBJ2-5, with D perhaps TRBD2 (5 bases). Trimming removed 5 bases at V and 5 bases at J, with 10 bases between. CDR1 is SGHRS and CDR2 is YFSETQ in the germline V gene. The CDR3 length is 12 residues. For the CDR3, the DNA is TGCGCCAGCAGTCCCCCGGGGGAGACCCAGTACTTC. The encoded protein is CASSPPGETQYF.

The chain carries TRBV10-3 and TRBJ2-5, with TRBD2 identical over 8 bases. The CDR3 has 13 residues. With 3 bases clipped from V and 5 bases from J, the junction kept 2 bases outside the gene matches. The germline V gene encodes CDR1 ENHRY and CDR2 SYGVKD. CDR3 residues: CAISDRGGETQYF. CDR3 DNA: TGTGCCATCAGTGATCGGGGGGGGGAGACCCAGTACTTC.

The CDR3 DNA sequence: TGTGCCAGCAGTGCAGACTATCTTGGCGGGGAGCTGTTTTTT. Translation: CASSADYLGGELFF. V usage is TRBV27 and J usage is TRBJ2-2; tentative D call: TRBD2 (5 bases). Germline V gene lookup returns CDR1 MNHEY and CDR2 SMNVEV (reference sequence). Trimming took off 5 bases at V and 7 bases at J, with 14 bases between the two ends. There are 14 residues in the CDR3.

The V gene is TRBV7-9, the J gene TRBJ2-1; D is uncertain. This CDR3 is 14 amino acids long. From germline, CDR1 is SEHNR and CDR2 FQNEAQ (reference sequence). V dropped 3 bases and J dropped 0 bases, with 6 bases sitting between them. Here the CDR3 DNA reads TGTGCCAGCAGCTTGGCGAGCTCCTACAATGAGCAGTTCTTC. It codes for CASSLASSYNEQFF.

This chain uses TRBV9 with TRBJ2-1; D is possibly TRBD1 (5 bases). The germline V gene has CDR1 SGDLS and CDR2 YYNGEE. The CDR3 is made up of 14 amino acids. Trimming removed 2 bases from V and 5 bases from J, with 11 bases in between. The CDR3 region has the DNA TGTGCCAGCAGCGTCTTCCAGACAGACAATGAGCAGTTCTTC. It is translated as CASSVFQTDNEQFF.

The rearrangement links TRBV4-3 to TRBJ1-4; D call uncertain. Between the trimmed V and J ends, which lost 0 bases and 4 bases, there was a span of 12 bases. In germline, CDR1 is LGHNA, CDR2 YSLEER. The CDR3 has 16 residues. The CDR3, as DNA: TGCGCCAGCAGCCAAGAAATTGCCGGACGTAATGAAAAACTGTTTTTT. It codes for CASSQEIAGRNEKLFF.

This clone was seen only once. The J gene is TRBJ2-5, the V gene TRBV7-9, with a weak D call TRBD2 (7 bases). This CDR3 comprises 16 residues. CDR1 and CDR2 (germline): SEHNR, FQNEAQ (reference sequence). The V end lost 5 bases, the J end lost 1 base, and 17 bases lay between the germline ends. This CDR3 is CASSRGPSGGQETQYF. The CDR3 DNA reads TGTGCCAGCAGCCGGGGGCCCTCGGGGGGCCAAGAGACCCAGTACTTC.

The rearrangement joins TRBV11-2 to TRBJ2-6, with 8 nucleotides matching TRBD1. This CDR3 is 15 amino acids long. Looked up from germline, CDR1 is SGHAT and CDR2 is FQNNGV. V lost 9 bases and J lost 0; bases outside the gene matches: 4. CDR3 sequence reads: CASSGGHSGANVLTF. The CDR3 DNA is TGTGCCAGTTCAGGGGGCCACTCTGGGGCCAACGTCCTGACTTTC.

The chain links TRBV28 to TRBJ1-5; 9 positions agree with TRBD1. The CDR3 runs to 14 residues. The V gene's germline CDR1 is MDHEN and CDR2 SYDVKM. V trimming: 6 bases; J trimming: 3 bases; junction bases outside the gene matches: 3. CDR3 in amino acids: CASRGTGNNQPQHF. The CDR3 nucleotides are TGTGCCAGCAGGGGGACAGGGAACAATCAGCCCCAGCATTTT.

This clone showed up just a few times. The chain is built from TRBV7-3 and TRBJ2-3; D is unresolved. The CDR3 is 15 amino acids. CDR1 SGHTA and CDR2 FQGTGA come from the germline V gene. V was clipped by 5 bases and J by 5 bases, with 17 bases between them. This chain's CDR3 is CASSLELSPKDTQYF. The DNA for the CDR3 is TGTGCCAGCAGCCTGGAGCTCTCGCCAAAAGATACGCAGTATTTT.

The chain employs TRBV6-4 and TRBJ2-2; 10 bases match TRBD2. Germline CDR1 reads MRHNA; CDR2 reads SNTAGT. Unmatched junction bases numbered 2, after V lost 6 bases and J lost 4 bases. The CDR3 is 14 amino acids. The CDR3 DNA reads TGTGCCAGCAGCTCTAGCGGGGGCACCGGGGAGCTGTTTTTT. It encodes CASSSSGGTGELFF.

This sequence joins TRBV29-1 and TRBJ1-1, with TRBD1 as a possible D gene (5 bases). Germline lookup yields CDR1 SQVTM and CDR2 ANQGSEA. The CDR3 is 15 residues long. Trimming took 0 bases from V and 4 from J, leaving 15 bases between them. As DNA, the CDR3 is TGCAGCGTTGAAGATATGAGGCGCAGGGTCACTGAAGCTTTCTTT. It encodes CSVEDMRRRVTEAFF.

The chain uses TRBV11-3 and TRBJ2-3; perhaps TRBD2 as D (5 bases). V was trimmed by 1 base and J by 3 bases, leaving 11 bases between them. Germline lookup yields CDR1 SGHNT and CDR2 YENEEA. The CDR3 has 15 amino acids. The CDR3 protein is CASSLGGSVTDTQYF. In DNA form, the CDR3 reads TGTGCCAGCAGCTTAGGTGGGAGTGTGACAGATACGCAGTATTTT.